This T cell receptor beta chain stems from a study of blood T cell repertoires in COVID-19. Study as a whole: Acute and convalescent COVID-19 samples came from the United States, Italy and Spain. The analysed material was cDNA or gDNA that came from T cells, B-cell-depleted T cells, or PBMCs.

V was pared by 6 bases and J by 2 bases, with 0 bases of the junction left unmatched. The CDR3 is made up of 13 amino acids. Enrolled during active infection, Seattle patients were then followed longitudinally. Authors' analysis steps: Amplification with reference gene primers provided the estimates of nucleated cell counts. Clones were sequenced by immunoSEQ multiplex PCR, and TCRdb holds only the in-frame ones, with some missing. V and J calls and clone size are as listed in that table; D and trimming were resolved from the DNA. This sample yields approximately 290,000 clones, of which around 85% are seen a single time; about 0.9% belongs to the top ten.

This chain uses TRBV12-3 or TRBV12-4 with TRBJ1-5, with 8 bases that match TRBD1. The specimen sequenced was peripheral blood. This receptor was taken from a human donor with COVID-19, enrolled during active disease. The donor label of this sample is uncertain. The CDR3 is CASRTGGNQPQHF. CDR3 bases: TGTGCCAGCAGGACAGGGGGCAATCAGCCCCAGCATTTT.